These 15 T cell receptor beta chains share one sample of origin, sequenced in a study of T-cell reconstitution after alpha-beta-depleted transplantation in children. Molecular barcoding with unique molecular identifiers was used for the TCRbeta library. TCRdb redid the calling of the PCR reads with MiXCR, one entry per CDR3 protein. The top ten hold 8% to 9.5% of the sample, which has about 110,000 distinct CDR3 sequences, about a tenth seen once. The specimen comprised PBMCs from the stem cell graft donor, sampled from the stem cell graft. These receptor sequences come from a human donor who donated a stem cell graft to a child with acute lymphoblastic leukemia.

This clonotype was found many times. J is TRBJ2-6 and V is TRBV27, with unresolved D. The CDR3 runs 13 residues. Trimming cost V 3 bases and J 3 bases, with 3 bases left between them. Germline CDR1 and CDR2: MNHEY and SMNVEV (reference sequence). For the CDR3, the DNA is TGTGCCAGCAGTTTCGATGGGGCCAACGTCCTGACTTTC. Its protein is CASSFDGANVLTF.

This clonotype was observed at least ten times. The V and J genes are TRBV7-2 and TRBJ1-1, with 10 bases aligning to TRBD1. Germline values: CDR1 SGHTA, CDR2 FQGNSA. Germline trimming cut 5 bases from V and 1 base from J; bases unmatched to any gene: 4. This CDR3 has 15 amino acids. CDR3 amino acids: CASSPRDRGNTEAFF. CDR3 coding DNA: TGTGCCAGCAGCCCGAGGGACAGGGGGAACACTGAAGCTTTCTTT. The complete variable domain, with remaining parts taken from reference TRBV7-2 and TRBJ1-1, reads GAGVSQSPSNKVTEKGKDVELRCDPISGHTALYWYRQSLGQGLEFLIYFQGNSAPDKSGLPSDRFSAERTGGSVSTLTIQRTQQEDSAVYLCASSPRDRGNTEAFFGQGTRLTVV.

This clonotype was seen repeatedly, ten times or more. The rearrangement joins TRBV5-1 to TRBJ2-7; 9 bases agree with TRBD1. Germline V CDR1 and CDR2: SGHRS, YFSETQ. The CDR3 consists of 14 residues. V dropped 5 bases and J dropped 4; count of bases not matched to a gene: 7. The CDR3 DNA reads as TGCGCCAGCAGGCGGGACAGGGCCTCTTACGAGCAGTACTTC. Protein product: CASRRDRASYEQYF.

This clonotype has ten or more counts. The V gene is TRBV20-1, the J gene TRBJ1-1; D gene ambiguous. In germline, CDR1 is DFQATT, CDR2 SNEGSKA (reference sequence). The CDR3 sequence is 13 residues long. V lost 5 bases to trimming and J lost 6 bases, with 16 bases between them. CDR3 amino acids: CSAPVSRRAEAFF. The CDR3 nucleotides are TGCAGTGCTCCAGTCTCTCGTCGGGCTGAAGCTTTCTTT.

This clonotype has ten or more counts. An end of the junction does not agree with germline; a read error may underlie this. The J gene is TRBJ1-2, the V gene TRBV6-5; no firm D call. This CDR3 region has 12 residues. Germline-derived CDR1 and CDR2 are MNHEY and SVGAGI. The CDR3 loop is CASSNSEDGYTF. CDR3 DNA sequence: TGTGCCAGCAGTAACTCCGAGGATGGCTACACCTTC.

This clonotype was recorded at least ten times. This rearrangement joins TRBV2 to TRBJ2-2; D may be TRBD2 (6 bases). Germline V gene data show CDR1 as SNHLY and CDR2 as FYNNEI. V was trimmed by 4 bases and J by 6 bases, leaving 15 bases between them. The CDR3 is made up of 15 amino acids. CDR3 nucleotide sequence: TGTGCCAGCAGTGGAGGGGAGGTGTCCCCCGGGGAGCTGTTTTTT. It specifies CASSGGEVSPGELFF.

This clonotype was counted many times. The rearrangement joins TRBV12-3 or TRBV12-4 to TRBJ2-5; D is unclear. V was trimmed by 4 bases and J by 4 bases, leaving 4 bases between them. The length of the CDR3 is 11 residues. The CDR3 nucleotides are TGTGCCAGCAGTTCCAGAGAGACCCAGTACTTC. Its translation: CASSSRETQYF.

This clonotype was counted ten times or more. V usage is TRBV5-1 and J usage is TRBJ2-3; D uncertain. Trimming cost V 0 bases and J 3 bases, with 5 bases left between them. Per germline, CDR1 SGHRS and CDR2 YFSETQ. The CDR3 runs 13 residues. CDR3 bases: TGCGCCAGCAGCTTGGACAAAACAGATACGCAGTATTTT. Its protein product is CASSLDKTDTQYF.

In its sample, this clonotype was seen many times. V gene TRBV5-1 combines with J gene TRBJ2-5, with D maybe TRBD2 (5 bases). Germline V gene data show CDR1 as SGHRS and CDR2 as YFSETQ. The CDR3 loop spans 13 amino acids. V lost 6 bases, J lost 2 bases, and 11 bases lay in between. The CDR3 DNA sequence: TGCGCCAGCAACCGGCCGGGGCAAGAGACCCAGTACTTC. Translating gives CASNRPGQETQYF.

This clonotype was seen repeatedly, ten times or more. The CDR3 DNA sequence: TGCGCCAGCAGCTTTGGGACTAGCGGCCCTTACACCGGGGAGCTGTTTTTT. Its protein product is CASSFGTSGPYTGELFF. This rearrangement joins TRBV5-1 to TRBJ2-2, with 11 bases lining up with TRBD2. The CDR3 has 17 residues. Germline CDR1 is SGHRS and CDR2 is YFSETQ. V gave up 2 bases and J gave up 3 bases; unmatched junction bases: 6. Drawing the rest from reference TRBV5-1 and TRBJ2-2, the complete variable domain is KAGVTQTPRYLIKTRGQQVTLSCSPISGHRSVSWYQQTPGQGLQFLFEYFSETQRNKGNFPGRFSGRQFSNSRSEMNVSTLELGDSALYLCASSFGTSGPYTGELFFGEGSRLTVL.

This clonotype was seen ten or more times. The chain joins TRBV20-1 to TRBJ1-5; D might be TRBD1 (6 bases). This CDR3 comprises 15 residues. Trimming shortened V by 0 bases and J by 3 bases, and 12 bases separated the two germline ends. Germline CDR1 is DFQATT and CDR2 is SNEGSKA (reference sequence). CDR3 in DNA: TGCAGTGCTAGAGAGGCGACAGGCCCCAATCAGCCCCAGCATTTT. It yields the protein CSAREATGPNQPQHF.

This clonotype was detected many times. The V gene is TRBV7-2, the J gene TRBJ2-7; 11 nucleotides match TRBD1. The germline CDR1 and CDR2 sequences are SGHTA and FQGNSA. The CDR3 loop spans 12 amino acids. With 6 bases clipped from V and 7 bases from J, the junction kept 2 bases outside the gene matches. For the CDR3, the DNA is TGTGCCAGCAGGGGACAGGGGGGAGAGCAGTACTTC. Its translation is CASRGQGGEQYF.

In its sample, this clonotype was seen many times. An end of the junction does not agree with germline; a read error may underlie this. The V gene is TRBV7-7, the J gene TRBJ2-1, with no clear D. CDR1 is SSHAT, CDR2 FNYEAQ, per germline (reference sequence). The CDR3 totals 15 residues. The CDR3 reads CASSSGFGAYNEQFF. In DNA form, the CDR3 reads TGTGCTAGCAGCTCGGGTTTTGGGGCCTACAATGAGCAGTTCTTC.

This clonotype was seen repeatedly, ten times or more. J is TRBJ1-2 and V is TRBV12-3 or TRBV12-4; 8 nucleotides agree with TRBD1. The CDR3 covers 16 residues. With 3 bases clipped from V and 4 bases from J, the junction kept 10 bases outside the gene matches. The CDR3 DNA sequence: TGTGCCAGCAGTTTGTTTTTAACAGGGGGGGTCTATGGCTACACCTTC. It codes for CASSLFLTGGVYGYTF.

The table lists this clonotype with many counts. The V and J genes are TRBV7-2 and TRBJ2-1, with 8 bases lining up with TRBD1. Germline CDR1 reads SGHTA; CDR2 reads FQGNSA. CDR3 length equals 12 residues. J gave up 10 bases and V 5 bases, and 4 bases lay outside the gene matches. The CDR3 region has the DNA TGTGCCAGCAGCCAGGGGGCATGGGAGCAGTTCTTC. Translating it yields CASSQGAWEQFF.